The 24 T cell receptor beta chains below all came from one sample that was sequenced in a study of technical replicates of blood from a handful of donors. Repertoires were generated with immunoSEQ multiplex PCR, while TCRdb's copy carries only in-frame clones and drops some. In the table there are some 82,000 clones, roughly 97% of which are singletons. The sequenced sample was T cells isolated from PBMCs. The receptors were gathered from a human donor in good health.

The rearrangement uses TRBV11-3 and TRBJ2-5; TRBD1 agrees at 9 bases. The CDR3 is 15 amino acids. After removal of 5 bases from V and 3 bases from J, the junction contained 7 bases not matched to a gene. Germline V gene data show CDR1 as SGHNT and CDR2 as YENEEA. CDR3: CASSDWDREEETQYF. The CDR3 DNA is TGTGCCAGCAGCGACTGGGACAGGGAGGAAGAGACCCAGTACTTC.

The J gene is TRBJ2-7, the V gene TRBV4-1, with 7 bases that match TRBD1. CDR1 MGHRA and CDR2 YSYEKL come from the germline V gene. Unmatched junction bases numbered 5, after V lost 3 bases and J lost 0 bases. This CDR3 region has 15 residues. CDR3: CASSHTGTDSYEQYF. CDR3 DNA sequence: TGCGCCAGCAGCCACACCGGGACAGACTCCTACGAGCAGTACTTC.

The rearrangement links TRBV4-1 to TRBJ1-6; 8 bases agree with TRBD1. Trimming cost V 3 bases and J 7 bases; bases outside gene matches: 8. The germline CDR1 and CDR2 sequences are MGHRA and YSYEKL. The CDR3 is made up of 16 amino acids. This chain's CDR3 is CASSQTGDFGNSPLHF. CDR3 coding DNA: TGCGCCAGCAGCCAGACAGGGGATTTCGGGAATTCACCCCTCCACTTT.

Here the CDR3 reads CSVGWQGNEQYF. The CDR3 DNA sequence: TGCAGCGTTGGTTGGCAGGGGAACGAGCAGTACTTC. The rearrangement links TRBV29-1 to TRBJ2-7; possible D gene TRBD1, 6 bases. There are 12 residues in the CDR3. With 4 bases removed from V and 5 bases from J, the gap between germline ends came to 12 bases. Germline values: CDR1 SQVTM, CDR2 ANQGSEA.

V gene TRBV7-2 combines with J gene TRBJ2-5; D perhaps matches TRBD1 (5 bases). CDR3 length: 14 residues. The V gene's germline CDR1 is SGHTA and CDR2 FQGNSA. Trimming left V 3 bases short and J 1 base short, with 9 bases between. CDR3 bases: TGTGCCAGCAGCTTTTCAGGGATCCAAGAGACCCAGTACTTC. Translating gives CASSFSGIQETQYF.

This chain uses TRBV7-8 with TRBJ1-2, with 7 bases matching TRBD1. Germline CDR1 SGHVS, CDR2 FQNEAQ. The CDR3 runs 15 residues. The ends lost 3 bases at V and 3 bases at J; junction bases unmatched: 7. This CDR3 reads CASSLTGTPYYGYTF. Here the CDR3 DNA reads TGTGCCAGCAGCTTGACAGGGACGCCTTACTATGGCTACACCTTC.

The CDR3 DNA sequence: TGCGCCAGCAGCCCTGACAGAAGCTACGAGCAGTACTTC. This codes for CASSPDRSYEQYF. V gene TRBV4-1 combines with J gene TRBJ2-7, with D perhaps TRBD1 (5 bases). Germline values: CDR1 MGHRA, CDR2 YSYEKL. The CDR3 is 13 residues long. V lost 4 bases and J lost 3, with 10 bases in between.

The chain employs TRBV4-1 and TRBJ2-6; D might be TRBD1 (5 bases). V was shortened by 8 bases and J by 2 bases, with 16 bases between the two germline ends. This CDR3 has 16 amino acids. The germline gives CDR1 MGHRA, CDR2 YSYEKL. The CDR3 loop reads CASARGGITGANVLTF. The CDR3 nucleotides read TGCGCCAGCGCAAGGGGTGGCATAACTGGGGCCAACGTCCTGACTTTC.

This clone has just one count. CDR3 residues: CASSYSQGDTQYF. In DNA, the CDR3 is TGTGCCAGCAGTTACTCCCAGGGAGATACGCAGTATTTT. The chain has TRBV6-5 and TRBJ2-3; D is perhaps TRBD1 (5 bases). This CDR3 has 13 amino acids. Germline CDR1 is MNHEY and CDR2 is SVGAGI. V was trimmed by 0 bases and J by 5 bases, leaving 6 bases between them.

This chain uses TRBV18 with TRBJ2-1; 10 bases line up with TRBD1. CDR3 length: 18 amino acids. Unmatched junction bases numbered 16, after V lost 3 bases and J lost 8 bases. CDR1 KGHSH and CDR2 LQKENI come from the germline V gene. Here the CDR3 DNA reads TGTGCCAGCTCACCGAATTCACCGGGACAGGGGATTTTCGATGAGCAGTTCTTC. Its translation is CASSPNSPGQGIFDEQFF. The whole variable domain, filled in from reference TRBV18 and TRBJ2-1, reads NAGVMQNPRHLVRRRGQEARLRCSPMKGHSHVYWYRQLPEEGLKFMVYLQKENIIDESGMPKERFSAEFPKEGPSILRIQQVVRGDSAAYFCASSPNSPGQGIFDEQFFGPGTRLTVL.

The chain is built from TRBV6-5 and TRBJ1-2, with D maybe TRBD1 (5 bases). The V end was cut by 5 bases, the J end by 4 bases, with 14 bases between. CDR1 MNHEY and CDR2 SVGAGI come from the germline V gene. The CDR3 extends over 14 amino acids. The CDR3 spells CASSPLSGRYGYTF. The DNA of the CDR3 is TGTGCCAGCAGTCCCCTTTCAGGGCGCTATGGCTACACCTTC.

The CDR3 protein is CASSLGWLSSYEQYF. CDR3 DNA sequence: TGTGCCAGCAGCTTAGGCTGGTTGAGCTCCTACGAGCAGTACTTC. The chain recombines TRBV7-2 with TRBJ2-7; D is unresolved. Germline V CDR1 and CDR2: SGHTA, FQGNSA. This CDR3 has 15 residues. V dropped 1 base and J dropped 0 bases, with 10 bases sitting between them.

The chain recombines TRBV4-1 with TRBJ2-5, with D perhaps TRBD2 (7 bases). From germline, CDR1 is MGHRA and CDR2 YSYEKL. Trimming shortened V by 4 bases and J by 5 bases, and 14 bases separated the two germline ends. The CDR3 has 14 amino acids. CDR3: CASSPRGGRETQYF. The CDR3 DNA reads TGCGCCAGCAGCCCGAGGGGGGGGCGGGAGACCCAGTACTTC.

The CDR3 loop is CASSLVGQSTGELFF. The CDR3 DNA is TGCGCCAGCAGCTTGGTGGGACAGAGCACCGGGGAGCTGTTTTTT. The chain links TRBV5-1 to TRBJ2-2; TRBD1 matches at 7 bases. The CDR3 loop spans 15 amino acids. V lost 0 bases and J lost 4; bases outside the gene matches: 3. CDR1 and CDR2 from the germline V gene are SGHRS and YFSETQ.

The rearrangement joins TRBV2 to TRBJ2-1; 10 bases line up with TRBD2. The CDR3 totals 14 residues. V lost 3 bases and J lost 15; bases outside the gene matches: 11. Germline CDR1 SNHLY, CDR2 FYNNEI. The CDR3 loop is CASSEDWSGRGGFF. In DNA form, the CDR3 reads TGTGCCAGCAGTGAGGACTGGAGCGGGAGGGGGGGGTTCTTC.

This clone showed up just once. In DNA form, the CDR3 reads TGTGCCAGCAGTTTTAACGGGGGAAACACCATATATTTT. It is translated as CASSFNGGNTIYF. The chain has TRBV27 and TRBJ1-3; D is undetermined. This CDR3 has 13 residues. The V gene lost 3 bases and the J gene lost 4 bases, with 7 bases spanning the gap. Germline values: CDR1 MNHEY, CDR2 SMNVEV (reference sequence).

The chain uses TRBV5-1 and TRBJ1-2; 9 positions agree with TRBD1. CDR3 length: 18 amino acids. The V gene end was trimmed by 0 bases and the J gene end by 8 bases; junction bases not matched to a gene: 17. Germline CDR1 SGHRS, CDR2 YFSETQ. CDR3 in amino acids: CASSLVSFLGQGGRGYTF. The CDR3 bases are TGCGCCAGCAGCTTGGTCTCCTTCTTGGGACAGGGAGGTAGAGGCTACACCTTC.

The gene calls are TRBV2 and TRBJ2-5, with D uncertain. Germline V gives CDR1 SNHLY, CDR2 FYNNEI. V dropped 7 bases and J dropped 7 bases, with 10 bases sitting between them. This CDR3 spans 11 amino acids. In DNA, the CDR3 is TGTGCCAGCATGGGTACGGGGACCCAGTACTTC. Its translation: CASMGTGTQYF.

J is TRBJ1-4 and V is TRBV9; 8 bases fit TRBD1. In germline, CDR1 is SGDLS, CDR2 YYNGEE. With V trimmed by 3 bases and J by 3 bases, 13 bases remained unmatched. The CDR3 has 18 residues. For the CDR3, the DNA is TGTGCCAGCAGCGGGGGCATGGTCAGGGGGCCATCTAATGAAAAACTGTTTTTT. This encodes CASSGGMVRGPSNEKLFF.

The chain uses TRBV6-1 and TRBJ1-2, with a possible D match to TRBD1 (5 bases). The CDR3 spans 12 residues. Germline assignment: CDR1 MNHNS and CDR2 SASEGT. V lost 4 bases and J 7 bases, leaving 10 bases between the germline ends. Here the CDR3 reads CASSVDTFGYTF. CDR3 DNA sequence: TGTGCCAGCAGTGTGGACACGTTTGGCTACACCTTC.

V usage is TRBV30 and J usage is TRBJ1-2; 8 nucleotides line up with TRBD1. Germline V gene sequence: CDR1 GTSNPN, CDR2 SVGIG (reference sequence). Unmatched junction bases numbered 4, after V lost 3 bases and J lost 4 bases. This CDR3 spans 13 amino acids. In nucleotides, the CDR3 is TGTGCCTGGAGCGCCGGACAGGGCTATGGCTACACCTTC. Its translation: CAWSAGQGYGYTF.

J is TRBJ2-2 and V is TRBV6-6; the D gene is possibly TRBD1 (5 bases). CDR1 is MNHNY, CDR2 SVGAGI, per germline (reference sequence). Trimming removed 2 bases from V and 0 bases from J, with 10 bases in between. The CDR3 is made up of 16 amino acids. CDR3 sequence (DNA): TGTGCCAGCAGTTACCCCACAGGCTCGAACACCGGGGAGCTGTTTTTT. Translated, it gives CASSYPTGSNTGELFF.

The chain joins TRBV27 to TRBJ1-5, with no clear D. Per the germline V gene, CDR1 is MNHEY and CDR2 is SMNVEV (reference sequence). CDR3 size: 15 residues. Trimming pared 5 bases from V and 7 bases from J, leaving 18 bases between. For the CDR3, the DNA is TGTGCCAGCAGTACTCTACCGGGAAGGGAGCAGCCCCAGCATTTT. It codes for CASSTLPGREQPQHF.

V usage is TRBV6-5 and J usage is TRBJ1-2; TRBD1 is a possible D gene (5 bases). The CDR3 is made up of 16 amino acids. Trimming took 4 bases from V and 0 from J, leaving 15 bases between them. Germline V gene data show CDR1 as MNHEY and CDR2 as SVGAGI. In DNA, the CDR3 is TGTGCCAGCAGTTCCGACAGTCAGGGTTCTAACTATGGCTACACCTTC. Translated: CASSSDSQGSNYGYTF.